The TCR beta chain under discussion was sequenced for a study of technical replicates of blood from a few donors. Trimming pared 2 bases from V and 4 bases from J, leaving 9 bases between. This CDR3 has 14 amino acids. Germline V gene lookup returns CDR1 MNHEY and CDR2 SVGAGI. Profiling relied on immunoSEQ multiplex PCR, and the TCRdb table lists in-frame clones only, not all of them. This repertoire shows more than 65,000 clones, just under 95% found once; its top ten account for 0.2% to 0.3%. V and J are TRBV6-5 and TRBJ2-1, with D unresolved. The sequenced sample consisted of T cells isolated from PBMCs. This receptor was obtained from a human donor in good health. The CDR3 nucleotides are TGTGCCAGCAGTTACAGAGAGAATTACAATGAGCAGTTCTTC. Translating it yields CASSYRENYNEQFF.